This paragraph covers one T cell receptor beta chain sequence. Its antigen is unidentified. The TRB libraries of cDNA were built by UMI-labeled 5' RACE. Each CDR3 protein gets one entry in TCRdb, which reprocessed the 5' RACE reads and gives no DNA. The table lists 130,000 or so distinct CDR3 sequences. Naivety in CD8+ T cells corresponded to a CD45RO-CCR7+CD27+CD95- phenotype. The data derive from a study of CXCR3-negative and CXCR3-positive naive CD8 T cells. The CDR3 has 15 amino acids. The V gene's germline CDR1 is SGHTA and CDR2 FQGNSA. Whole-study results and caveats: CXCR3 expression partially decreased after cryopreservation; most assays used fresh PBMCs. TRBV-TRBJ usage matched between naive CXCR3-negative and CXCR3-positive cells but not between memory cells.

The specimen was naive CXCR3- CD8+ T cells from blood. Indicated subset: CD45RO-CCR7+CD27+CD95- naive CD8+ T cells lacking CXCR3 (TNR3-). The clonotype was recovered from a human donor in good health. Some clones in this sample may be carry-over from other donors' samples. This chain connects TRBV7-2 to TRBJ2-7; TCRdb gives TRBD1 as the D gene, but with no DNA this cannot be confirmed. CDR3 in amino acids: CASSVYRGPSYEQYF.